This T cell receptor beta chain derives from a study of control samples from healthy donors and cancer patients. The germline V gene has CDR1 MNHEY and CDR2 SMNVEV (reference sequence). The CDR3 is 14 residues long. Germline trimming cut 6 bases from V and 4 bases from J; bases unmatched to any gene: 5. Using immunoSEQ multiplex PCR, the repertoire was profiled, and TCRdb retains in-frame clones only, with some absent. The data contain approximately 140,000 clones, approximately 91% of them singletons. This clonotype was obtained from a woman in her 30s in good health. The specimen sequenced was blood. This chain joins TRBV27 and TRBJ2-3; 9 bases line up with TRBD1. The CDR3 protein is CASSRDRAADTQYF. CDR3 nucleotide sequence: TGTGCCAGCAGCCGGGACAGGGCCGCAGATACGCAGTATTTT.